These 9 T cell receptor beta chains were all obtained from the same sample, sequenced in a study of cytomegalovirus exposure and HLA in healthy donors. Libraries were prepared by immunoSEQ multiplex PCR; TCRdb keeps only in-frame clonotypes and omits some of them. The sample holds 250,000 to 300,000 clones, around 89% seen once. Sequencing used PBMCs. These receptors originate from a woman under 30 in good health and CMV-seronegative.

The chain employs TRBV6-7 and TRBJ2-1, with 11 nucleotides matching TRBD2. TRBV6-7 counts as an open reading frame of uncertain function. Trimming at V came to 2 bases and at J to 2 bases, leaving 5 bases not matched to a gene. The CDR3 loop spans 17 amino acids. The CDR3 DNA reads TGTGCCAGCAGTTACACTAGCGGGGGCGGACCCTACAATGAGCAGTTCTTC. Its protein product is CASSYTSGGGPYNEQFF.

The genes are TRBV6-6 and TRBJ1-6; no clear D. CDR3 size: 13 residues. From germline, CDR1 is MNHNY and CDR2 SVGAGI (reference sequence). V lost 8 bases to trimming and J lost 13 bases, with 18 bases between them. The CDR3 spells CASRPTPGVPLHF. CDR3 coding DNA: TGTGCCAGCCGTCCCACACCCGGGGTCCCCCTCCACTTT.

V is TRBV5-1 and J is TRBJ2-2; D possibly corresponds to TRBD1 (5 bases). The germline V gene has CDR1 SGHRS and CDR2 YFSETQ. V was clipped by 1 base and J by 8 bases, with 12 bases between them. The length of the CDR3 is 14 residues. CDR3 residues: CASSLIAGSGELFF. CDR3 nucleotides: TGCGCCAGCAGCTTGATCGCAGGGTCAGGGGAGCTGTTTTTT. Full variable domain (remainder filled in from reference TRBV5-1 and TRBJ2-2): KAGVTQTPRYLIKTRGQQVTLSCSPISGHRSVSWYQQTPGQGLQFLFEYFSETQRNKGNFPGRFSGRQFSNSRSEMNVSTLELGDSALYLCASSLIAGSGELFFGEGSRLTVL.

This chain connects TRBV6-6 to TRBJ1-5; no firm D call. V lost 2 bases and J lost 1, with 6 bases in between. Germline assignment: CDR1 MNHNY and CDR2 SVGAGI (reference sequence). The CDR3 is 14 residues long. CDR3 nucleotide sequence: TGTGCCAGCAGTTACGGAGGGAGCAATCAGCCCCAGCATTTT. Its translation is CASSYGGSNQPQHF.

CDR3 in DNA: TGTGCCAGCAGTTTTTCAGGAGGCACTGAAGCTTTCTTT. Translating gives CASSFSGGTEAFF. The rearrangement joins TRBV28 to TRBJ1-1; D is unresolved. The CDR3 is made up of 13 amino acids. CDR1 MDHEN and CDR2 SYDVKM come from the germline V gene. Trimming stripped 3 bases from V and 4 bases from J, with 9 bases between.

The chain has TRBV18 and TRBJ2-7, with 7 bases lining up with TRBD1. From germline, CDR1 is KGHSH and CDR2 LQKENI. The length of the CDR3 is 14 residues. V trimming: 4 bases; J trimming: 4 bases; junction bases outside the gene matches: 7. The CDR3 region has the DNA TGTGCCAGCTCACTGGGGACAGCCGGGTACGAGCAGTACGTC. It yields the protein CASSLGTAGYEQYV.

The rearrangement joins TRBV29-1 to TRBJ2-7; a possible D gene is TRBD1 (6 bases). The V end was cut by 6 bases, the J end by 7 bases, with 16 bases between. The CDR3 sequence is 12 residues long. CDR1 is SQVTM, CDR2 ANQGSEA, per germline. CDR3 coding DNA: TGCAGCGTGACCCTGACAGGCCGGGAGCAGTACTTC. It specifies CSVTLTGREQYF.

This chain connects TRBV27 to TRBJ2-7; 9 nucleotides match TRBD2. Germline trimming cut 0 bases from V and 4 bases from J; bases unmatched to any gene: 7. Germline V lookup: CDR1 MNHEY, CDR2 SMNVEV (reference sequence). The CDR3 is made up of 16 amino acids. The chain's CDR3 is CASSLSVLAGMYEQYF. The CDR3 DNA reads TGTGCCAGCAGTTTATCAGTCCTAGCGGGGATGTACGAGCAGTACTTC.

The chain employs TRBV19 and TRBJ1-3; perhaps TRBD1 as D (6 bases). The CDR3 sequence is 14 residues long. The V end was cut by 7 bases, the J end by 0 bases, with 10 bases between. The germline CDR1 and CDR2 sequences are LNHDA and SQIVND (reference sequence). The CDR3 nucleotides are TGTGCCAGTATTCCAGGGGCCTCTGGAAACACCATATATTTT. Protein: CASIPGASGNTIYF.